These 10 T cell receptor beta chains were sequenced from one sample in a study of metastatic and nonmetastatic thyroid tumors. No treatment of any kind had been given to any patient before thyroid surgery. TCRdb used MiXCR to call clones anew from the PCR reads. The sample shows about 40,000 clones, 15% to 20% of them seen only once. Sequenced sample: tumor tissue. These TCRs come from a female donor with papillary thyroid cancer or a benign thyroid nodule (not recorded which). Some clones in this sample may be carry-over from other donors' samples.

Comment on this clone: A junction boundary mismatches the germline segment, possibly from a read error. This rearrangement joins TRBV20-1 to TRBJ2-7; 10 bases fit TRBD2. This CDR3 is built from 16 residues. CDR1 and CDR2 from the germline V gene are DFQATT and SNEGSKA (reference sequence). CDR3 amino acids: CSARASGSKGSYEQYF. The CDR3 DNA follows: TGCAGTGCTAGGGCTAGCGGGAGTAAAGGGTCCTATGAGCAGTACTTC.

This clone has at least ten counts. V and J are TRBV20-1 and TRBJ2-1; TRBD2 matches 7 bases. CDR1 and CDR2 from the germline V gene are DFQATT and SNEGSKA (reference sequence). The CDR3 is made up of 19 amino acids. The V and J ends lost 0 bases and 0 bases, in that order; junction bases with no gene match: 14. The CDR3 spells CSARDASAGAPGSYNEQFF. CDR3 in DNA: TGCAGTGCTAGAGATGCGTCGGCGGGAGCCCCCGGCTCCTACAATGAGCAGTTCTTC.

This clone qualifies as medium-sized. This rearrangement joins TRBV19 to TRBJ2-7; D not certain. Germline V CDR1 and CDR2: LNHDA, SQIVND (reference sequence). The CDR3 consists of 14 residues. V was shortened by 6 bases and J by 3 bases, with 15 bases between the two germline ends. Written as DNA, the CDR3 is TGTGCCAGTAGCCTGACCGGAGACCTCTACGAGCAGTACTTC. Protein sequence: CASSLTGDLYEQYF.

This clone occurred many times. The CDR3 reads CASSVGGGRGSSGANVLTF. The CDR3 coding sequence is TGCGCCAGCAGCGTTGGTGGTGGTCGCGGAAGCTCTGGGGCCAACGTCCTGACTTTC. The V and J genes are TRBV5-1 and TRBJ2-6, with D hard to call. The germline V and J ends were trimmed by 4 bases and 0 bases, with 20 bases remaining between them. This CDR3 region has 19 residues. The germline V gene encodes CDR1 SGHRS and CDR2 YFSETQ.

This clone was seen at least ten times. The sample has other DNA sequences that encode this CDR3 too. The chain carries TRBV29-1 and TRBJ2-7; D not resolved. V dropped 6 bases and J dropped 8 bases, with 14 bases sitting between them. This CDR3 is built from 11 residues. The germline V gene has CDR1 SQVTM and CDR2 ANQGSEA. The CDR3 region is CSVSRDLKQYF. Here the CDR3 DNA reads TGCAGCGTCTCACGAGATCTCAAGCAGTACTTC.

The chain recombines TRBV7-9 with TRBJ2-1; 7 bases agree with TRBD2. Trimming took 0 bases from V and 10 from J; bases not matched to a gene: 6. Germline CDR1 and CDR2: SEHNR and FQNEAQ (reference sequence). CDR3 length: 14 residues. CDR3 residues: CASSLAGGPSEQFF. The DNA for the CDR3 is TGTGCCAGCAGCTTAGCGGGAGGGCCCTCAGAGCAGTTCTTC.

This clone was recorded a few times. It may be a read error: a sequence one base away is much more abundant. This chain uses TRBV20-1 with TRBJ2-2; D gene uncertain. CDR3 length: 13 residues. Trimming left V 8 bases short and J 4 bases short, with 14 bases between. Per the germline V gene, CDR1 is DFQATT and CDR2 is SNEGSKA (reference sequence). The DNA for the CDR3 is TGCAGTTCCCCCTGGAGTGGCACCGGGGAGCTGTTTTTT. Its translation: CSSPWSGTGELFF.

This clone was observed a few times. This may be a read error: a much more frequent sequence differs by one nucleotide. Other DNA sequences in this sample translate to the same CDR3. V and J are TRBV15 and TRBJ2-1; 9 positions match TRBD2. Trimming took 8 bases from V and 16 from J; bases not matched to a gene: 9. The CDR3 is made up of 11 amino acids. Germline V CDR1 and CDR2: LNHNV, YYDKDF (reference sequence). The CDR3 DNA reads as TGTGCCACCTTTTTAGCGGGAGCTCGTTTCTTC. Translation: CATFLAGARFF.

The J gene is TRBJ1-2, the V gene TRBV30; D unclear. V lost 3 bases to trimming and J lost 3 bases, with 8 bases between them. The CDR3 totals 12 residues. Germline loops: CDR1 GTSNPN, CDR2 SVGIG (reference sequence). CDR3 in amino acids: CAWRGTHYGYTF. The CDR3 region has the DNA TGTGCCTGGAGGGGCACCCACTATGGCTACACCTTC.

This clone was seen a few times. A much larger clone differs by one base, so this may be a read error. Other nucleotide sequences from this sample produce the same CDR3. CDR3 protein: CSVVSGQWAEAFF. CDR3 nucleotides: TGCAGCGTTGTTTCCGGACAATGGGCTGAAGCTTTCTTT. This chain links TRBV29-1 with TRBJ1-1, with a weak D call TRBD1 (5 bases). V shed 4 bases and J shed 6 bases, with 15 bases lying between them. CDR3 length: 13 amino acids. Germline loops: CDR1 SQVTM, CDR2 ANQGSEA.